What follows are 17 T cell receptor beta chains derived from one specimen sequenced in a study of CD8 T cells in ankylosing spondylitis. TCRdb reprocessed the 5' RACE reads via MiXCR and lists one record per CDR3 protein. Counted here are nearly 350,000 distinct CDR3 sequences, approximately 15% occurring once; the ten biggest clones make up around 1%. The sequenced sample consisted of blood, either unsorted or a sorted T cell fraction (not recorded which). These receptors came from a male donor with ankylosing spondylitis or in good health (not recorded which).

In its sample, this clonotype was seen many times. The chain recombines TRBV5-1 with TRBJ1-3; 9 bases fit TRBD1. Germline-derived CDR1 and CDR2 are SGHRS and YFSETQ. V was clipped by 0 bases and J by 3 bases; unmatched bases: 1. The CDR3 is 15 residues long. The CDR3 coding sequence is TGCGCCAGCAGCTTGGAGACAGGGGGTGGAAACACCATATATTTT. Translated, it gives CASSLETGGGNTIYF. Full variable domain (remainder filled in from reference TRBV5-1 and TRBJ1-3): KAGVTQTPRYLIKTRGQQVTLSCSPISGHRSVSWYQQTPGQGLQFLFEYFSETQRNKGNFPGRFSGRQFSNSRSEMNVSTLELGDSALYLCASSLETGGGNTIYFGEGSWLTVV.

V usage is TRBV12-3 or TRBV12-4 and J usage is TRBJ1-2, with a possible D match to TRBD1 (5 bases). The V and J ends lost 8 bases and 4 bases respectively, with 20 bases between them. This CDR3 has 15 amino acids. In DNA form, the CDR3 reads TGTGCCAGCGCTAATGGGGCGAACGGGGGCTATGGCTACACCTTC. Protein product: CASANGANGGYGYTF.

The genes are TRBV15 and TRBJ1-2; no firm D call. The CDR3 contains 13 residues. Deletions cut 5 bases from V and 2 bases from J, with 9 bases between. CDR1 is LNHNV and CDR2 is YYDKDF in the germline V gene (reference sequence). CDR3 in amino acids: CATSEQSNYGYTF. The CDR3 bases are TGTGCCACCAGCGAGCAGTCCAACTATGGCTACACCTTC.

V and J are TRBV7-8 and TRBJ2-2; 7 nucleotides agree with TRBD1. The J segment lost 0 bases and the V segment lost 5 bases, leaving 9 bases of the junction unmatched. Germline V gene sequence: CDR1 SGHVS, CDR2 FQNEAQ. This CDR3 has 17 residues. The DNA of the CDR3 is TGTGCCAGCAGCAATCCGACAGGGAGTGCGAACACCGGGGAGCTGTTTTTT. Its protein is CASSNPTGSANTGELFF. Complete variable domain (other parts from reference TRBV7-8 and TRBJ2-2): GAGVSQSPRYKVAKRGQDVALRCDPISGHVSLFWYQQALGQGPEFLTYFQNEAQLDKSGLPSDRFFAERPEGSVSTLKIQRTQQEDSAVYLCASSNPTGSANTGELFFGEGSRLTVL.

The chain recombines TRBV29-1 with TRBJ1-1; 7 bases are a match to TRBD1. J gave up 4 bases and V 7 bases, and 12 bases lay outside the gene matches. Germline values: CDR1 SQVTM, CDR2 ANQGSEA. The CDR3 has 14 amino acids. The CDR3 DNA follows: TGCAGCGCCCGGGACAGCAGCGGACGCACTGAAGCTTTCTTT. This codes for CSARDSSGRTEAFF.

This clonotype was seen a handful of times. Here the CDR3 reads CASSGGRTEAFF. CDR3 coding DNA: TGCGCCAGCAGTGGGGGAAGAACTGAAGCTTTCTTT. The chain is built from TRBV10-2 and TRBJ1-1; no definite D call. The germline V and J ends were trimmed by 4 bases and 5 bases, with 8 bases remaining between them. This CDR3 has 12 amino acids. Germline V gene data show CDR1 as WSHSY and CDR2 as SAAADI.

As DNA, the CDR3 is TGTGCCAGCAGCTTCCCCAGGGGCGAGCAGTACTTC. This sequence encodes CASSFPRGEQYF. The rearrangement uses TRBV7-8 and TRBJ2-7, with D perhaps TRBD1 (6 bases). Germline V CDR1 and CDR2: SGHVS, FQNEAQ. The CDR3 runs to 12 residues. V shed 3 bases and J shed 6 bases, with 9 bases lying between them.

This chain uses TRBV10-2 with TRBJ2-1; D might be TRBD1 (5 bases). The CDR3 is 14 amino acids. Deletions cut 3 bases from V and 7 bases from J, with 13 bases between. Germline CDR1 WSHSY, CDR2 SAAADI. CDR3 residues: CASSEGVVVNEQFF. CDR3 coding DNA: TGCGCCAGCAGTGAAGGGGTAGTGGTGAATGAGCAGTTCTTC.

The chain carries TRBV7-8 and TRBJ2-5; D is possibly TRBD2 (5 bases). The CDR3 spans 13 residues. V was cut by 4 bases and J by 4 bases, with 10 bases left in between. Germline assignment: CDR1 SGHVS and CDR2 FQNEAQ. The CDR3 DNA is TGTGCCAGCAGCTGGGGAGACGCAGAGACCCAGTACTTC. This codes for CASSWGDAETQYF. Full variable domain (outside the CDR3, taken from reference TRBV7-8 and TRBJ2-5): GAGVSQSPRYKVAKRGQDVALRCDPISGHVSLFWYQQALGQGPEFLTYFQNEAQLDKSGLPSDRFFAERPEGSVSTLKIQRTQQEDSAVYLCASSWGDAETQYFGPGTRLLVL.

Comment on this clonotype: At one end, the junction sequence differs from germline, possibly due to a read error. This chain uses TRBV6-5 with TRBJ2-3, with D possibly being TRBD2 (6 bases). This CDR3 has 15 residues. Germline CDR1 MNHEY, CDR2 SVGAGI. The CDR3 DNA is TGTGCCAGCAGTTACTGGGGAGGAGGCACAGATACACAGTATTTT. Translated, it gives CASSYWGGGTDTQYF.

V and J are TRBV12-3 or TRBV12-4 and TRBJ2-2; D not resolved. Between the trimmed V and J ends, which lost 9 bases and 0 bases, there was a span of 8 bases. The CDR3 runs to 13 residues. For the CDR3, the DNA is TGTGCCAGTTACACAGCGAACACCGGGGAGCTGTTTTTT. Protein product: CASYTANTGELFF.

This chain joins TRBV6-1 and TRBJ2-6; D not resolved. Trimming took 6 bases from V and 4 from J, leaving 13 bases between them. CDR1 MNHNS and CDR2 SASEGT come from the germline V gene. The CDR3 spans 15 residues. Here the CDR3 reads CASSQTGLGANVLTF. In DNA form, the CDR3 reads TGTGCCAGCAGCCAGACTGGCCTCGGGGCCAACGTCCTGACTTTC.

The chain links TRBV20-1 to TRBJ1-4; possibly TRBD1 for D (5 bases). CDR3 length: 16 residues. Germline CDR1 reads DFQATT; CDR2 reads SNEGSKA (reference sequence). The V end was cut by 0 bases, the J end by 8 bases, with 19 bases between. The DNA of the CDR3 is TGCAGTGCTAGAGAGGGGCGGTTGTCGGCGGGGGAAAAACTGTTTTTT. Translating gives CSAREGRLSAGEKLFF.

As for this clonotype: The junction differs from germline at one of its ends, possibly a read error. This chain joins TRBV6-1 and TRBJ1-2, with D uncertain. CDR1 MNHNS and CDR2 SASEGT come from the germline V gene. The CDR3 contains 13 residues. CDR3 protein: CATSRTDNYGYTF. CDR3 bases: TGTGCCACCAGTCGAACAGATAACTATGGCTACACCTTC.

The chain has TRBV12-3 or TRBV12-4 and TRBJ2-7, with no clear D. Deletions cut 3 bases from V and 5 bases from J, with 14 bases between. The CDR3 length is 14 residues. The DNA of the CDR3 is TGTGCCAGCAGTTTGGCAAGGAGTAGTAACGAGCAGTACTTC. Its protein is CASSLARSSNEQYF.

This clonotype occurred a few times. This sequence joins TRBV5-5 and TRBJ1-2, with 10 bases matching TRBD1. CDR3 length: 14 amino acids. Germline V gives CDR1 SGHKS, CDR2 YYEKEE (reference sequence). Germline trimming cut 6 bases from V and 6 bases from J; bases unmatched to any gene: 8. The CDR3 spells CASTVDRGKHGYTF. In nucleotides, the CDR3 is TGTGCCAGCACCGTGGACAGGGGGAAGCATGGCTACACCTTC.

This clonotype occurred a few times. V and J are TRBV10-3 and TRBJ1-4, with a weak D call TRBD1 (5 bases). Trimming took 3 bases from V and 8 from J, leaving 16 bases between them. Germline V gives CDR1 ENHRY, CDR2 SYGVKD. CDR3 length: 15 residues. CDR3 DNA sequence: TGTGCCATCAGTGACCCGGGGGGGGTCCAAGAAAAACTGTTTTTT. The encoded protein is CAISDPGGVQEKLFF.